This entry concerns a single T cell receptor beta chain. The target of this receptor is not known. Base qualities are missing; no much larger clone stands one base away. In the prospective study, participants were about 18 to 100 years old, resided in about two dozen geographic areas of the United States, and were enrolled through a virtual design. To assign participants to cohorts, the prospective study relied on clinical history that participants themselves reported in a screening survey and a study questionnaire. Each participant in the prospective study had whole blood, serum and a nasopharyngeal or oropharyngeal swab collected by mobile phlebotomists. Over an approximately 2-month period, participants in the prospective study had the option of providing additional blood draws and questionnaires. Before DNA extraction, prospective study blood samples were shipped either frozen or at room temperature.

The data were obtained in a study of blood T cell repertoires in COVID-19 (dated by TCRdb to the early 2020s). Context from the whole study: Collaborator samples came from the United States, Italy and Spain and covered acute and convalescent phases of COVID-19. Samples came from the ongoing ImmuneRACE study (first 160 participants) plus 1,254 subjects from 6 global collaborators. A freely available public database, intended as a resource for researchers studying the immune response to SARS-CoV-2, is where the repertoires were released. The sample metadata nearly always contained a de-identified subject ID, COVID-19 status, age in years and sex. The dataset comprised deeply sampled blood TCRbeta repertoires from subjects exposed to, actively infected with, or recovered from COVID-19. The prospective study material was composed of cDNA or gDNA derived from T cells, B-cell-depleted T cells, or PBMCs. Where available, HLA class I and class II types were obtained from metadata supplied by the sample provider rather than from assay-based typing. Results and caveats for the whole study, not just this receptor: The amount of clinical and demographic metadata varied by source and participant and was provided uncurated.

From the germline V gene (reference sequence), CDR1 is LNHDA and CDR2 is SQIVND. V is cut back by 3 bases and J by 4 bases, with 5 bases in the junction unmatched. The CDR3 runs 15 residues from the cysteine to the phenylalanine. Solely the CDR3 DNA is kept, with 45 bases framed from the first base. TCRbeta CDR3 regions were amplified from genomic DNA by means of the immunoSEQ Assay, a bias-controlled multiplex PCR. From the authors' description of their analysis: Nucleated cell counts per sample were estimated from amplification of reference gene primers within the assay. To quantify the absolute abundance of each unique TCRbeta CDR3 rearrangement, sequence reads were collapsed and filtered. Productive Simpson clonality was computed per sample as the square root of Simpson's diversity index over productive rearrangements. Here the immuneACCESS table is served through TCRdb, limited to in-frame sequences with V and J called. Missing clones are a known gap in these copies; in checked studies unresolved V genes cover under half, and the rest lacks a known reason. V, J and clone size are taken as reported in that table, and D and trimming were inferred from the DNA itself. Counted in this sample were about 270,000 clones; about 90% of them appeared once. Jointly, the top ten make up roughly 4.3% of the sample.

Material: PBMCs or T cells enriched from blood (not recorded which). The V and J genes are TRBV19 and TRBJ2-3, and 9 junction bases match TRBD1. This receptor was obtained from a woman aged 25 to 45 with acute COVID-19. The CDR3 reads as follows: CASSMPGQGPDTQYF. The DNA is TGTGCCAGTAGTATGCCGGGACAGGGCCCAGATACGCAGTATTTT.